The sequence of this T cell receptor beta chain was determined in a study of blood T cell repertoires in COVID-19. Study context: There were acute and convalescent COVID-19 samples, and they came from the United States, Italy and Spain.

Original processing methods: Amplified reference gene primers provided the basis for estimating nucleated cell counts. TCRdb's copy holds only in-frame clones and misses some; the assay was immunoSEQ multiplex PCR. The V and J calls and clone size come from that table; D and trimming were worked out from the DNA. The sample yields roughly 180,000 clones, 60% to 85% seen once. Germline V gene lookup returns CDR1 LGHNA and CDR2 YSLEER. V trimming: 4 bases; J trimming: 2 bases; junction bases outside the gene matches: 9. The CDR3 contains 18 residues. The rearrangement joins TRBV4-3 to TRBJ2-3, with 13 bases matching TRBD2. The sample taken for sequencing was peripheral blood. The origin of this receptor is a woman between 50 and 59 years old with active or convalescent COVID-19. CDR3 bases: TGCGCCAGCAGCCCTGAATACGGACTAGCGGGGGACACAGATACGCAGTATTTT. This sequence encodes CASSPEYGLAGDTDTQYF.